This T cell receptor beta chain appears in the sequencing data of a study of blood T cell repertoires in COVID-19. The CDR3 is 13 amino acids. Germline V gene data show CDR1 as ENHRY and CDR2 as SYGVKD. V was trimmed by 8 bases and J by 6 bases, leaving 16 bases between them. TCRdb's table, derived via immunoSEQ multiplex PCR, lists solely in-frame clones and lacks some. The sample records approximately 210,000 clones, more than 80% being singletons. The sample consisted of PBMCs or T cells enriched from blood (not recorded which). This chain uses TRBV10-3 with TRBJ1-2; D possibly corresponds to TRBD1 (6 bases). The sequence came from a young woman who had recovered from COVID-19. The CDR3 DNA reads TGTGCCATCCGGGCACAGGGCGGTAATGGCTACACCTTC. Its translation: CAIRAQGGNGYTF.